The 4 T cell receptor beta chains given below trace back to one sample, sequenced in a study of T cells after yellow fever vaccination. TCRdb fed the 5' RACE reads into MiXCR, producing one record per CDR3 protein. The data show hundreds of thousands of distinct CDR3 sequences, approximately 13% seen once. This specimen was PBMCs, taken on the day of the yellow fever booster vaccination. These receptors were obtained from a young man who received the YFV17D yellow fever vaccine.

The rearrangement joins TRBV6-4 to TRBJ2-2, with D uncertain. Germline values: CDR1 MRHNA, CDR2 SNTAGT. This CDR3 has 18 residues. The V end was cut by 0 bases, the J end by 6 bases, with 20 bases between. CDR3 protein: CASSDSKTMLTPPGELFF. The DNA for the CDR3 is TGTGCCAGCAGTGACTCGAAAACGATGCTGACTCCCCCCGGGGAGCTGTTTTTT.

The sample holds a few counts of this clonotype. The chain employs TRBV10-3 and TRBJ1-2; D may be TRBD1 (6 bases). The germline V and J ends were trimmed by 7 bases and 8 bases, with 14 bases remaining between them. CDR1 ENHRY and CDR2 SYGVKD come from the germline V gene. CDR3 length: 12 amino acids. The CDR3 spells CAITSGEEGYTF. CDR3 bases: TGTGCCATCACCTCAGGGGAAGAAGGCTACACCTTC.

The chain has TRBV7-2 and TRBJ2-3; possible D gene TRBD2, 5 bases. This CDR3 is built from 15 residues. Trimming cost V 3 bases and J 0 bases, with 10 bases left between them. CDR1 and CDR2 from the germline V gene are SGHTA and FQGNSA. CDR3 region: CASSFSAESTDTQYF. The DNA of the CDR3 is TGTGCCAGCAGCTTTTCAGCGGAAAGCACAGATACGCAGTATTTT. The whole variable domain, remainder taken from reference TRBV7-2 and TRBJ2-3, is GAGVSQSPSNKVTEKGKDVELRCDPISGHTALYWYRQSLGQGLEFLIYFQGNSAPDKSGLPSDRFSAERTGGSVSTLTIQRTQQEDSAVYLCASSFSAESTDTQYFGPGTRLTVL.

This clonotype was seen a few times. This rearrangement joins TRBV7-9 to TRBJ2-3; D may be TRBD1 (5 bases). V lost 5 bases and J 5 bases, leaving 14 bases between the germline ends. The CDR3 has 14 residues. Germline V gene lookup returns CDR1 SEHNR and CDR2 FQNEAQ (reference sequence). The CDR3 DNA follows: TGTGCCAGCAGCAACCTCGCAGGGCAAGATACGCAGTATTTT. It specifies CASSNLAGQDTQYF.